These 25 T cell receptor beta chains originate from one sample sequenced in a study of blood T cell repertoires in COVID-19. Clones were read by immunoSEQ multiplex PCR, and TCRdb kept only the in-frame ones, dropping some. The sample lists approximately 200,000 clones, approximately 81% occurring once. Sample: peripheral blood. The receptors stem from an elderly woman with COVID-19, enrolled during active disease.

CDR3 in DNA: TGTGCCAGCAGTTACTCGCGACGGGACAGGAGTAGCTACACCTTC. This sequence encodes CASSYSRRDRSSYTF. The chain has TRBV6-5 and TRBJ1-2, with 8 bases aligning to TRBD1. The germline V gene encodes CDR1 MNHEY and CDR2 SVGAGI. V shed 0 bases and J 9 bases; nucleotides not matched to a gene: 9. The CDR3 totals 15 residues.

Here the CDR3 DNA reads TGTGCCAGCAGTAGGGGACAGGATTATGGCTACACCTTC. Translated, it gives CASSRGQDYGYTF. The V gene is TRBV12-3 or TRBV12-4, the J gene TRBJ1-2; 8 bases align to TRBD1. After removal of 5 bases from V and 5 bases from J, the junction contained 4 bases not matched to a gene. The CDR3 is 13 amino acids.

The V call is TRBV4-1, the J call TRBJ2-2; D is unclear. The length of the CDR3 is 15 residues. V was cut by 1 base and J by 0 bases, with 6 bases left in between. Germline lookup yields CDR1 MGHRA and CDR2 YSYEKL. The CDR3 DNA is TGCGCCAGCAGCCAAGTTTTAACGAACACCGGGGAGCTGTTTTTT. It is translated as CASSQVLTNTGELFF.

This chain links TRBV9 with TRBJ2-3; D is possibly TRBD2 (6 bases). Germline CDR1 reads SGDLS; CDR2 reads YYNGEE. This CDR3 comprises 14 residues. With 0 bases removed from V and 4 bases from J, the gap between germline ends came to 9 bases. The CDR3 loop is CASSVEWGADTQYF. CDR3 bases: TGTGCCAGCAGCGTAGAGTGGGGGGCAGATACGCAGTATTTT.

The J gene is TRBJ1-5, the V gene TRBV6-5; D possibly corresponds to TRBD1 (6 bases). The CDR3 consists of 13 residues. V was cut by 7 bases and J by 3 bases, with 10 bases left in between. Germline CDR1 MNHEY, CDR2 SVGAGI. The CDR3: CASTPGANQPQHF. CDR3 DNA sequence: TGTGCCAGCACCCCAGGGGCCAATCAGCCCCAGCATTTT.

The rearrangement joins TRBV29-1 to TRBJ2-5, with a tentative D call TRBD2 (6 bases). Germline loops: CDR1 SQVTM, CDR2 ANQGSEA. V lost 3 bases and J lost 3, with 14 bases in between. The CDR3 has 14 residues. The CDR3 coding sequence is TGCAGCGTTGACCTTGGGACTTCTAAAGAGACCCAGTACTTC. It translates to CSVDLGTSKETQYF.

The chain couples TRBV10-3 to TRBJ2-1; 7 bases line up with TRBD1. Germline V gene lookup returns CDR1 ENHRY and CDR2 SYGVKD. The length of the CDR3 is 16 residues. J was trimmed by 2 bases and V by 6 bases; bases with no gene match: 10. CDR3 DNA sequence: TGTGCCATCAGCCGCGGACAGACAGGGACCTACAATGAGCAGTTCTTC. It translates to CAISRGQTGTYNEQFF.

This chain uses TRBV5-6 with TRBJ1-5; D perhaps matches TRBD1 (5 bases). V was clipped by 1 base and J by 4 bases, with 12 bases between them. The CDR3 runs to 15 residues. In germline, CDR1 is SGHDT, CDR2 YYEEEE. The CDR3 is CASSLLQGSNQPQHF. The CDR3 DNA reads as TGTGCCAGCAGCTTGCTTCAGGGTTCTAATCAGCCCCAGCATTTT.

The rearrangement links TRBV4-1 to TRBJ1-4; D is perhaps TRBD1 (5 bases). V lost 0 bases and J 5 bases, leaving 19 bases between the germline ends. In germline, CDR1 is MGHRA, CDR2 YSYEKL. The length of the CDR3 is 18 residues. CDR3 sequence: CASSQEGGRLLVNEKLFF. DNA for the CDR3: TGCGCCAGCAGCCAAGAGGGGGGACGTCTCCTTGTCAATGAAAAACTGTTTTTT.

CDR3 sequence reads: CASSFWTGGGEAEAFF. The CDR3 DNA sequence: TGTGCCAGCAGCTTTTGGACAGGGGGAGGTGAAGCTGAAGCTTTCTTT. V is TRBV7-9 and J is TRBJ1-1; 10 bases line up with TRBD1. Germline V gene sequence: CDR1 SEHNR, CDR2 FQNEAQ (reference sequence). The J segment lost 6 bases and the V segment lost 3 bases, leaving 10 bases of the junction unmatched. The CDR3 loop spans 16 amino acids.

The genes are TRBV11-2 and TRBJ2-7, with D unclear. This CDR3 comprises 13 residues. V was cut by 3 bases and J by 2 bases, with 8 bases left in between. Germline loops: CDR1 SGHAT, CDR2 FQNNGV. The CDR3 DNA follows: TGTGCCAGCAGCTTCACACCCGCCTACGAGCAGTACGTC. It codes for CASSFTPAYEQYV.

This clone was counted only a few times. J is TRBJ1-6 and V is TRBV3-1 (or the pseudogene TRBV3-2); TRBD1 matches 11 bases. The CDR3 consists of 14 residues. Germline V gene lookup returns CDR1 LGHDT and CDR2 YNNKEL (reference sequence). J lost 10 bases, V lost 7 bases, and 6 bases had no gene match. CDR3 loop: CASTRDRGGSPLHF. CDR3 DNA sequence: TGTGCCAGCACCCGGGACAGGGGGGGCTCACCCCTCCACTTT.

CDR3 protein: CASSFDGTGGYGYTF. The CDR3 region has the DNA TGCGCCAGCAGCTTCGATGGGACAGGGGGGTATGGCTACACCTTC. This chain joins TRBV5-1 and TRBJ1-2; 11 nucleotides line up with TRBD1. CDR1 and CDR2 from the germline V gene are SGHRS and YFSETQ. The CDR3 runs 15 residues. After removal of 2 bases from V and 5 bases from J, the junction contained 5 bases not matched to a gene.

The chain joins TRBV2 to TRBJ2-3; TRBD2 agrees at 14 bases. The CDR3 has 17 amino acids. Germline-derived CDR1 and CDR2 are SNHLY and FYNNEI. V dropped 1 base and J dropped 4; count of bases not matched to a gene: 4. CDR3 nucleotides: TGTGCCAGCAGTGAAGGACTAGCGGGGGGGCGGGCAGATACGCAGTATTTT. It encodes CASSEGLAGGRADTQYF.

Regarding this clone: Other DNA sequences in this specimen translate into the identical CDR3. The V and J genes are TRBV28 and TRBJ1-4; tentatively, D is TRBD1 (5 bases). The germline CDR1 and CDR2 sequences are MDHEN and SYDVKM. V dropped 2 bases and J dropped 8 bases, with 12 bases sitting between them. The CDR3 runs 14 residues. As DNA, the CDR3 is TGTGCCAGCAGTTTAGGGGGGGTGGGAGAAAAACTGTTTTTT. Translated, it gives CASSLGGVGEKLFF.

The V and J genes are TRBV18 and TRBJ1-5, with unresolved D. The V gene's germline CDR1 is KGHSH and CDR2 LQKENI. The length of the CDR3 is 16 residues. The V end lost 0 bases, the J end lost 2 bases, and 11 bases lay between the germline ends. CDR3 loop: CASSPPGLSGNQPQHF. Here the CDR3 DNA reads TGTGCCAGCTCACCACCCGGGTTGTCAGGCAATCAGCCCCAGCATTTT.

Points on this clone: It is likely a read error, because the conserved phenylalanine at the end of the CDR3 is missing. The DNA is left out, because the CDR3 cannot be placed on it with certainty; the CDR3 is given as TCRdb lists it. V is TRBV6-2 or TRBV6-3 and J is TRBJ2-7; TRBD1 is taken as the D call from the table, unchecked against the DNA. Looked up from germline, CDR1 is MNHEY and CDR2 is SVGEGT. The CDR3 spans 11 amino acids, including both terminal residues. CDR3 amino acids: CASSLGQGIDI.

This chain uses TRBV30 with TRBJ1-1, with 8 bases aligning to TRBD1. Germline CDR1 is GTSNPN and CDR2 is SVGIG (reference sequence). The length of the CDR3 is 13 residues. Losses at the gene ends were 6 bases for V and 2 bases for J; bases not matched to a gene: 5. The CDR3 reads CACTTGVNTEAFF. The CDR3 coding sequence is TGTGCCTGTACGACAGGGGTTAACACTGAAGCTTTCTTT.

The chain has TRBV6-1 and TRBJ1-1; the D is unclear. Germline CDR1 is MNHNS and CDR2 is SASEGT. Trimming cost V 2 bases and J 2 bases, with 3 bases left between them. The CDR3 totals 12 residues. CDR3 sequence (DNA): TGTGCCAGCAGTGAAACAAACACTGAAGCTTTCTTT. As protein: CASSETNTEAFF.

This chain connects TRBV18 to TRBJ2-2; no definite D call. The CDR3 spans 16 residues. The germline CDR1 and CDR2 sequences are KGHSH and LQKENI. V was trimmed by 0 bases and J by 1 base, leaving 9 bases between them. CDR3 sequence reads: CASSPPGGRNTGELFF. CDR3 bases: TGTGCCAGCTCACCACCTGGTGGCCGGAACACCGGGGAGCTGTTTTTT.

The chain recombines TRBV10-1 with TRBJ1-2; 8 nucleotides align to TRBD1. The CDR3 totals 13 residues. V shed 3 bases, J shed 6 bases, and the junction held 3 bases outside the gene matches. Germline CDR1 WNHNN, CDR2 SYGVQD (reference sequence). The CDR3 DNA reads TGCGCCAGCAGTGACAGGGGGCGAGATGGCTACACCTTC. This sequence encodes CASSDRGRDGYTF.

This chain links TRBV18 with TRBJ2-7; 7 bases line up with TRBD1. V lost 5 bases, J lost 3 bases, and 1 base stayed unmatched. Germline V gene lookup returns CDR1 KGHSH and CDR2 LQKENI. CDR3 size: 12 residues. The CDR3 nucleotides are TGTGCCAGCTCAGGACAGGTCTACGAGCAGTACTTC. It specifies CASSGQVYEQYF.

The chain links TRBV6-2 or TRBV6-3 to TRBJ1-4; D gene uncertain. V lost 2 bases and J lost 7, with 26 bases in between. The CDR3 has 19 amino acids. The germline V gene has CDR1 MNHEY and CDR2 SVGEGT. The CDR3 is CASSYPPLGGRVNFEKLFF. The DNA of the CDR3 is TGTGCCAGCAGTTACCCCCCCCTCGGAGGGAGGGTAAATTTTGAAAAACTGTTTTTT.

This sequence joins TRBV5-1 and TRBJ2-1; 13 positions agree with TRBD2. Trimming cost V 4 bases and J 4 bases; bases outside gene matches: 5. The CDR3 runs to 16 residues. Germline V lookup: CDR1 SGHRS, CDR2 YFSETQ. Here the CDR3 DNA reads TGCGCCAGCAGCCTGGGACTAGCGGGGATATACAATGAGCAGTTCTTC. This sequence encodes CASSLGLAGIYNEQFF. Based on the CDR3 plus reference TRBV5-1 and TRBJ2-1, the full variable domain is KAGVTQTPRYLIKTRGQQVTLSCSPISGHRSVSWYQQTPGQGLQFLFEYFSETQRNKGNFPGRFSGRQFSNSRSEMNVSTLELGDSALYLCASSLGLAGIYNEQFFGPGTRLTVL.

The V and J genes are TRBV5-1 and TRBJ1-1, with 10 bases fitting TRBD1. This CDR3 has 14 residues. V shed 2 bases and J 7 bases; nucleotides not matched to a gene: 5. From germline, CDR1 is SGHRS and CDR2 YFSETQ. In DNA form, the CDR3 reads TGCGCCAGCAGCTTTGGGGGACAGGGGTTTGAAGCTTTCTTT. Its translation: CASSFGGQGFEAFF.